This TCR beta chain emerged from a study of follicular helper T cells after annual influenza vaccination. The assay was immunoSEQ multiplex PCR, and TCRdb's table has in-frame clones only and misses some. The repertoire holds more than 10,000 clones, with around four fifths as singletons. Time point denoted: 2014-2015 season, pre-vaccination. Per the germline V gene, CDR1 is MGHRA and CDR2 is YSYEKL. V dropped 5 bases and J dropped 11; count of bases not matched to a gene: 19. This CDR3 region has 16 residues. This clone was picked up one time. This sequence originates from an adult who received the influenza vaccine. V usage is TRBV4-1 and J usage is TRBJ1-1, with TRBD1 identical over 8 bases. The material was CXCR5- memory CD4+ T cells sorted from blood, obtained on the day of influenza vaccination. The CDR3 DNA reads as TGCGCCAGCAGCTCCCAGGGCCCCACAGGGGGGAGGTTGGCTTTCTTT. Amino acid sequence: CASSSQGPTGGRLAFF.